These 24 T cell receptor beta chains were sequenced from one sample in a study of CD8+CD57+ T cells in acquired aplastic anemia. The TCR beta profiling, which covered VDJ combination and CDR3 sequence, was carried out using genomic DNA as the template. TCRdb processed the reads anew with MiXCR; each CDR3 protein has one entry. Of around 140,000 distinct CDR3 sequences in the sample, 41% were seen once. The sequenced sample consisted of sorted CD4+, CD8+, or CD8+CD57+ T cells (not recorded which) from PBMCs. The source is a human donor in good health, serving as a control.

This clonotype showed up many times. The rearrangement uses TRBV15 and TRBJ2-7, with 9 positions matching TRBD2. The CDR3 runs 16 residues. CDR1 and CDR2 (germline): LNHNV, YYDKDF (reference sequence). V lost 0 bases, J lost 4 bases, and 7 bases stayed unmatched. This chain's CDR3 is CATSRDRAGGLYEQYF. In DNA form, the CDR3 reads TGTGCCACCAGCAGAGATCGGGCGGGGGGGTTGTACGAGCAGTACTTC.

V and J are TRBV7-2 and TRBJ2-3, with 8 positions matching TRBD2. The junction had 4 bases not matched to a gene; V was cut back by 5 bases and J by 9 bases. Looked up from germline, CDR1 is SGHTA and CDR2 is FQGNSA. CDR3 length: 12 residues. The CDR3 bases are TGTGCCAGCAGCAATAGCGGGGAGACGCAGTATTTT. This sequence encodes CASSNSGETQYF. Full variable domain (remainder filled in from reference TRBV7-2 and TRBJ2-3): GAGVSQSPSNKVTEKGKDVELRCDPISGHTALYWYRQSLGQGLEFLIYFQGNSAPDKSGLPSDRFSAERTGGSVSTLTIQRTQQEDSAVYLCASSNSGETQYFGPGTRLTVL.

The chain recombines TRBV6-1 with TRBJ2-3; 11 bases are a match to TRBD2. Germline-derived CDR1 and CDR2 are MNHNS and SASEGT. The CDR3 has 17 amino acids. The J segment lost 1 base and the V segment lost 7 bases, leaving 10 bases of the junction unmatched. CDR3 DNA: TGTGCCAGCATCTCCCCCCTACTAGCGGGGGGCACAGATACGCAGTATTTT. Amino acid sequence: CASISPLLAGGTDTQYF.

This clonotype was seen a handful of times. The chain joins TRBV7-3 to TRBJ2-3, with D perhaps matching TRBD1 (5 bases). From germline, CDR1 is SGHTA and CDR2 FQGTGA. The CDR3 length is 14 residues. Trimming removed 5 bases at V and 5 bases at J, with 14 bases between. Here the CDR3 DNA reads TGTGCCAGCAGCGCCGTGGGTAGGGGAGATACGCAGTATTTT. This sequence encodes CASSAVGRGDTQYF.

This clonotype was seen ten or more times. The V and J genes are TRBV3-1 and TRBJ2-6; no definite D call. The CDR3 has 16 residues. The V end was cut by 0 bases, the J end by 4 bases, with 10 bases between. Germline V gene sequence: CDR1 LGHDT, CDR2 YNNKEL (reference sequence). The CDR3 bases are TGTGCCAGCAGCCAAGATCTGGTCGGCGGGGCCAACGTCCTGACTTTC. It codes for CASSQDLVGGANVLTF.

The chain is built from TRBV18 and TRBJ2-7, with D perhaps TRBD1 (6 bases). The ends were cut back, 8 bases at V and 4 bases at J, with 15 bases in the middle. CDR1 and CDR2 from the germline V gene are KGHSH and LQKENI. The CDR3 has 13 amino acids. CDR3 sequence (DNA): TGTGCCAGCACACAGGGCCCGGGATACGAGCAGTACTTC. The encoded protein is CASTQGPGYEQYF.

This clonotype was seen more than once but under ten times. V is TRBV27 and J is TRBJ1-1, with TRBD1 identical over 10 bases. The trim removed 7 bases at V and 5 bases at J, leaving 7 bases unmatched. CDR3 length equals 14 residues. From germline, CDR1 is MNHEY and CDR2 SMNVEV (reference sequence). CDR3 in amino acids: CASTSGTGVTEAFF. The CDR3 DNA reads as TGTGCCAGCACGTCCGGGACAGGGGTTACTGAAGCTTTCTTT.

This clonotype appeared many times. The chain has TRBV2 and TRBJ2-7, with a weak D call TRBD1 (6 bases). CDR3 length: 12 residues. Deletions cut 5 bases from V and 6 bases from J, with 11 bases between. Germline CDR1 reads SNHLY; CDR2 reads FYNNEI. CDR3 residues: CASSRQEVEQYF. The CDR3 DNA is TGTGCCAGCAGTCGACAGGAAGTCGAGCAGTACTTC.

The sample holds many counts of this clonotype. The rearrangement links TRBV30 to TRBJ2-3; the D gene could be TRBD1 or TRBD2 (5 bases each). V was clipped by 4 bases and J by 6 bases, with 8 bases between them. This CDR3 is 11 amino acids long. Germline CDR1 is GTSNPN and CDR2 is SVGIG (reference sequence). CDR3 region: CAWMRDDTQYF. For the CDR3, the DNA is TGTGCCTGGATGAGGGACGATACGCAGTATTTT.

This clonotype was observed a handful of times. The V call is TRBV19, the J call TRBJ2-7, with D tentatively TRBD2 (7 bases). The V end was cut by 5 bases, the J end by 7 bases, with 15 bases between. Germline V gene data show CDR1 as LNHDA and CDR2 as SQIVND (reference sequence). The CDR3 covers 13 residues. Written as DNA, the CDR3 is TGTGCCAGTAGTCCAAGGGGGGGGACTGAGCAGTACTTC. This codes for CASSPRGGTEQYF.

Ten or more counts support this clonotype. The chain carries TRBV5-1 and TRBJ1-2; 7 bases line up with TRBD1. The V and J ends lost 4 bases and 5 bases, in that order; junction bases with no gene match: 11. The germline V gene encodes CDR1 SGHRS and CDR2 YFSETQ. The CDR3 sequence is 15 residues long. CDR3 loop: CASSASGQNLYGYTF. DNA of the CDR3: TGCGCCAGCAGCGCGTCGGGACAGAATTTGTATGGCTACACCTTC. Based on the CDR3 plus reference TRBV5-1 and TRBJ1-2, the full variable domain is KAGVTQTPRYLIKTRGQQVTLSCSPISGHRSVSWYQQTPGQGLQFLFEYFSETQRNKGNFPGRFSGRQFSNSRSEMNVSTLELGDSALYLCASSASGQNLYGYTFGSGTRLTVV.

This clonotype has ten or more counts. The chain uses TRBV20-1 and TRBJ1-5, with 8 bases aligning to TRBD1. From germline, CDR1 is DFQATT and CDR2 SNEGSKA (reference sequence). The CDR3 consists of 11 residues. Trimming removed 3 bases from V and 12 bases from J; junction bases left unmatched: 4. The CDR3 sequence is CSARTGVSQHF. Here the CDR3 DNA reads TGCAGTGCTAGGACAGGGGTGAGCCAGCATTTT.

This clonotype was counted at least ten times. The V and J genes are TRBV11-3 and TRBJ2-3, with D maybe TRBD2 (5 bases). Germline V gene lookup returns CDR1 SGHNT and CDR2 YENEEA. The CDR3 runs to 14 residues. V was shortened by 2 bases and J by 4 bases, with 10 bases between the two germline ends. The CDR3 coding sequence is TGTGCCAGCAGCTTACTAGCCCCCCCAGATACGCAGTATTTT. It encodes CASSLLAPPDTQYF.

This chain joins TRBV24-1 and TRBJ2-7, with 10 bases that match TRBD1. This CDR3 comprises 16 residues. V lost 4 bases and J lost 4; bases outside the gene matches: 9. Per germline, CDR1 KGHDR and CDR2 SFDVKD. This CDR3 reads CATSDLRDRGSYEQYF. CDR3 coding DNA: TGTGCCACCAGTGACCTCCGGGACAGGGGTAGTTACGAGCAGTACTTC.

The V and J genes are TRBV11-2 and TRBJ2-1; 9 bases map to TRBD2. The germline V gene encodes CDR1 SGHAT and CDR2 FQNNGV. CDR3 length equals 15 residues. The junction had 6 bases not matched to a gene; V was cut back by 5 bases and J by 4 bases. The CDR3 spells CASSPLAGLYNEQFF. The CDR3 nucleotides read TGTGCCAGCAGCCCCCTAGCGGGACTGTACAATGAGCAGTTCTTC.

The gene calls are TRBV2 and TRBJ2-1, with D possibly TRBD2 on 7 matching bases. Germline CDR1 is SNHLY and CDR2 is FYNNEI. The CDR3 runs to 15 residues. V was shortened by 3 bases and J by 6 bases, with 15 bases between the two germline ends. In nucleotides, the CDR3 is TGTGCCAGCAGTGAGGGGGGGCCTGGACGCAATGAGCAGTTCTTC. As protein: CASSEGGPGRNEQFF.

Many counts were recorded for this clonotype. J is TRBJ2-7 and V is TRBV20-1; 8 bases map to TRBD2. After removal of 5 bases from V and 6 bases from J, the junction contained 9 bases not matched to a gene. Germline loops: CDR1 DFQATT, CDR2 SNEGSKA (reference sequence). The CDR3 has 13 residues. The CDR3 loop reads CSADSGNRVEQYF. The DNA of the CDR3 is TGCAGTGCTGATAGCGGGAACCGGGTCGAGCAGTACTTC.

V gene TRBV29-1 combines with J gene TRBJ2-5; 12 bases agree with TRBD1. Germline lookup yields CDR1 SQVTM and CDR2 ANQGSEA. V lost 2 bases and J lost 5; bases outside the gene matches: 6. The CDR3 sequence is 15 residues long. DNA for the CDR3: TGCAGCGTTGAACCGGGACAGGGGGCATGGGAGACCCAGTACTTC. Translating it yields CSVEPGQGAWETQYF.

This clonotype showed up many times. V gene TRBV6-1 combines with J gene TRBJ1-1; TRBD1 matches 11 bases. The germline V gene encodes CDR1 MNHNS and CDR2 SASEGT. J gave up 4 bases and V 2 bases, and 9 bases lay outside the gene matches. The CDR3 loop spans 17 amino acids. CDR3 DNA sequence: TGTGCCAGCAGTGAACGAAGGACAGGGGGCAAGGGCACTGAAGCTTTCTTT. Translating gives CASSERRTGGKGTEAFF.

In its sample, this clonotype was seen many times. The gene calls are TRBV4-2 and TRBJ2-2; a weak D match, TRBD2 (5 bases). Germline CDR1 LGHNA, CDR2 YNFKEQ. Trimming took off 4 bases at V and 2 bases at J, with 11 bases between the two ends. The CDR3 has 15 residues. The CDR3 DNA reads TGTGCCAGCAGCCCGGGCGAGGGAAACACCGGGGAGCTGTTTTTT. Its protein is CASSPGEGNTGELFF.

This clonotype was picked up many times. V and J are TRBV11-2 and TRBJ2-7; TRBD2 aligns across 15 bases. V was pared by 4 bases and J by 4 bases, with 8 bases of the junction left unmatched. The germline gives CDR1 SGHAT, CDR2 FQNNGV. This CDR3 has 17 residues. DNA of the CDR3: TGTGCCAGCAGCTCCGATCCCGGACTAGCGGGAGGGTACGAGCAGTACTTC. Encoded protein: CASSSDPGLAGGYEQYF. Supplemented by reference TRBV11-2 and TRBJ2-7, the full variable domain reads EAGVAQSPRYKIIEKRQSVAFWCNPISGHATLYWYQQILGQGPKLLIQFQNNGVVDDSQLPKDRFSAERLKGVDSTLKIQPAKLEDSAVYLCASSSDPGLAGGYEQYFGPGTRLTVT.

This clonotype has at least ten counts. At one of its ends the junction is not consistent with the germline gene, which may arise from a read error. The chain has TRBV19 and TRBJ2-3; 10 positions agree with TRBD2. Germline V gene sequence: CDR1 LNHDA, CDR2 SQIVND (reference sequence). The CDR3 is 15 residues long. The CDR3 nucleotides are TGTGCGAGTACCGGGACTAGCGTTTCCACAGATACGCAGTATTTT. It encodes CASTGTSVSTDTQYF.

Points on this clonotype: A much more abundant neighbour one base away suggests this may be a read error. The J gene is TRBJ2-2, the V gene TRBV11-2; 7 bases map to TRBD1. There are 16 residues in the CDR3. Germline V gives CDR1 SGHAT, CDR2 FQNNGV. This CDR3 is CASSVAGTANTRELFF. The CDR3 DNA reads as TGTGCCAGCAGCGTTGCCGGGACAGCGAACACCCGGGAGCTGTTTTTT.

This clonotype was recorded at least ten times. This chain connects TRBV7-9 to TRBJ1-4, with 9 positions matching TRBD1. Trimming at V came to 5 bases and at J to 3 bases, leaving 7 bases not matched to a gene. The CDR3 sequence is 16 residues long. Looked up from germline, CDR1 is SEHNR and CDR2 is FQNEAQ (reference sequence). CDR3 protein: CASSLNRQGANEKLFF. CDR3 nucleotides: TGTGCCAGCAGCCTAAACCGACAGGGGGCTAATGAAAAACTGTTTTTT.